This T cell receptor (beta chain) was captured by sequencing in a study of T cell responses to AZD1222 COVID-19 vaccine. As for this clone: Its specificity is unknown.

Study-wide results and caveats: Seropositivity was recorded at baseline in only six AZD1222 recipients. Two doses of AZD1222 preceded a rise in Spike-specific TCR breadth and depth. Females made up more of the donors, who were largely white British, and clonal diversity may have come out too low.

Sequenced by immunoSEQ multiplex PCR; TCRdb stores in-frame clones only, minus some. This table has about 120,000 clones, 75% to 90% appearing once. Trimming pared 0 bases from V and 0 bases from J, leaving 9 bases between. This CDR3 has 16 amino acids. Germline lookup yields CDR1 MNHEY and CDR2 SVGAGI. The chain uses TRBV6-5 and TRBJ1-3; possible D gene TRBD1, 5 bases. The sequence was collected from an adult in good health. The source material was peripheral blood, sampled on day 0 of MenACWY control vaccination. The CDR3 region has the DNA TGTGCCAGCAGTTACTCGGGGGGGGACTCTGGAAACACCATATATTTT. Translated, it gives CASSYSGGDSGNTIYF.